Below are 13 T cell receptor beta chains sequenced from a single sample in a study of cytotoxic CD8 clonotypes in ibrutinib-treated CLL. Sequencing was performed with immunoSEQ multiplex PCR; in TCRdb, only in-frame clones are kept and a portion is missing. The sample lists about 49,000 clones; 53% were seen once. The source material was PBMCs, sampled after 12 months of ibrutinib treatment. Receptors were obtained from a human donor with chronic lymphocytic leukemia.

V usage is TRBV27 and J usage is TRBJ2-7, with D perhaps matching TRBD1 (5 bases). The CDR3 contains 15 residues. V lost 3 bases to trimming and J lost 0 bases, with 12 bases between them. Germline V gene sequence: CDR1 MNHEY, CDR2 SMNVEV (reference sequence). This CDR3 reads CASSLAGPSSYEQYF. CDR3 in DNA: TGTGCCAGCAGTTTGGCAGGGCCGTCCTCCTACGAGCAGTACTTC.

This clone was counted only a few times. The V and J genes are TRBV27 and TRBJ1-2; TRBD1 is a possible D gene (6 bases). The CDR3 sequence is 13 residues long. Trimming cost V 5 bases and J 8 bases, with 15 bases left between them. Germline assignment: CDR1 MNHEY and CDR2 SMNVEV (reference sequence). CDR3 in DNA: TGTGCCAGCAGTCCCGAGGGGGGTTGGGGCTACACCTTC. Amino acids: CASSPEGGWGYTF.

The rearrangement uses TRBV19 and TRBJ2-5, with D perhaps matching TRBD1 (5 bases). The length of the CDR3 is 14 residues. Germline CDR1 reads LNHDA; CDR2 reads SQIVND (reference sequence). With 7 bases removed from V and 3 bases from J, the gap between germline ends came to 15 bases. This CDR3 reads CASTQGGGKETQYF. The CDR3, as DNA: TGTGCCAGTACCCAGGGCGGCGGAAAAGAGACCCAGTACTTC.

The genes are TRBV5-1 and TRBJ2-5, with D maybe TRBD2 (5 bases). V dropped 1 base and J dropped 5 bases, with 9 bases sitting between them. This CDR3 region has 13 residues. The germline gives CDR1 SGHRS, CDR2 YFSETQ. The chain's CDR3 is CASSLQLVETQYF. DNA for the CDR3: TGCGCCAGCAGCTTGCAACTAGTCGAGACCCAGTACTTC. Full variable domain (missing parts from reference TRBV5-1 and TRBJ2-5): KAGVTQTPRYLIKTRGQQVTLSCSPISGHRSVSWYQQTPGQGLQFLFEYFSETQRNKGNFPGRFSGRQFSNSRSEMNVSTLELGDSALYLCASSLQLVETQYFGPGTRLLVL.

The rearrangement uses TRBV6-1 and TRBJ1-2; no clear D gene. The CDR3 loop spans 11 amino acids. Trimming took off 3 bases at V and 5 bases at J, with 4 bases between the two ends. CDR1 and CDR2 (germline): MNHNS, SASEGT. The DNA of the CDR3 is TGTGCCAGCAGTGAGGGGTATGGCTACACCTTC. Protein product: CASSEGYGYTF.

CDR3 DNA: TGTGCCAGCTCACCCCCGGGACGCCTTAGCTCTGGGGCCAACGTCCTGACTTTC. Its protein is CASSPPGRLSSGANVLTF. This chain joins TRBV18 and TRBJ2-6; D tentatively fits TRBD1 or TRBD2 (5 bases each). The CDR3 runs to 18 residues. Germline-derived CDR1 and CDR2 are KGHSH and LQKENI. V was pared by 3 bases and J by 0 bases, with 15 bases between.

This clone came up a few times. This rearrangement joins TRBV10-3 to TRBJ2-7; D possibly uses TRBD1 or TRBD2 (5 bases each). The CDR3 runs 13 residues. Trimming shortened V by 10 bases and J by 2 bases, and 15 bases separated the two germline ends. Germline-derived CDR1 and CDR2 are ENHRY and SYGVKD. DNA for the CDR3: TGTGCCAGGTCCGGGACCGGGGCCTACGAGCAGTACTTC. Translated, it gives CARSGTGAYEQYF.

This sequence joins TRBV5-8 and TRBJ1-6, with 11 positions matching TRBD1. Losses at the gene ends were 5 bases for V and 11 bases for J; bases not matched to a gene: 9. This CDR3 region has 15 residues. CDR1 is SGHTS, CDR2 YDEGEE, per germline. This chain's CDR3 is CASRSGQGAIAPLHF. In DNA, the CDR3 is TGTGCCAGCAGGTCCGGACAGGGGGCGATCGCACCCCTCCACTTT.

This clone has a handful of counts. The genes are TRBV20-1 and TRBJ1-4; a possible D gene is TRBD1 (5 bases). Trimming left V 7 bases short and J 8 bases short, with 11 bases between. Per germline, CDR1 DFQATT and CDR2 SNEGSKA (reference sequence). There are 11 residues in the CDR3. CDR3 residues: CSGEGWEKLFF. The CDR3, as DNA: TGCAGTGGAGAGGGGTGGGAAAAACTGTTTTTT.

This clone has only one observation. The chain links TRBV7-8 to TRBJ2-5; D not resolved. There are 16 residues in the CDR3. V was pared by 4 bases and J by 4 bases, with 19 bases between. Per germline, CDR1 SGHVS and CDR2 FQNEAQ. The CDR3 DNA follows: TGTGCCAGCAGCTACCCTGCCAGGCTGCAACGAGAGACCCAGTACTTC. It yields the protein CASSYPARLQRETQYF.

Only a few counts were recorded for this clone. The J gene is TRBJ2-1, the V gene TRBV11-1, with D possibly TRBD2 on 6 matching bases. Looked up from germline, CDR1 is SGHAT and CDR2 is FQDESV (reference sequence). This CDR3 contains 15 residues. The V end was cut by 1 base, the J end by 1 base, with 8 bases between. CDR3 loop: CASSLGGTSYNEQFF. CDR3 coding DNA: TGTGCCAGCAGCTTAGGGGGGACTTCCTACAATGAGCAGTTCTTC.

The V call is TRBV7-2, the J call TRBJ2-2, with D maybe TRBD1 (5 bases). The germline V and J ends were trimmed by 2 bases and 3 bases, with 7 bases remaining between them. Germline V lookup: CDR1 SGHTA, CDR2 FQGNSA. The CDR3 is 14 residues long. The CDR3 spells CASSLTGDTGELFF. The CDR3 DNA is TGTGCCAGCAGCTTAACAGGAGACACCGGGGAGCTGTTTTTT.

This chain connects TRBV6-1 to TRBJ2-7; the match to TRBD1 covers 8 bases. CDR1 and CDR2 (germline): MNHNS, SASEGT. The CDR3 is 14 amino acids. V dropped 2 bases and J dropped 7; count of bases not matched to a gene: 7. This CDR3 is CASSETKDRAEQYF. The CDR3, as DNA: TGTGCCAGCAGTGAAACGAAGGACAGGGCTGAGCAGTACTTC.